This entry concerns a single T cell receptor (beta chain). Its antigen is not identified. These data belong to a study of cytomegalovirus exposure and HLA in healthy donors. Study-level findings and limits: In a later analysis, V- and J-gene trimming of beta chains associated with a DCLRE1C missense variant, replicated independently.

Vbeta (60) and Jbeta (13) primers were used in the PCR. Data came from immunoSEQ multiplex PCR; TCRdb stores just in-frame clones and leaves some out. The sample has over 65,000 clones, over 70% seen once. Germline assignment: CDR1 SGHRS and CDR2 YFSETQ. The CDR3 is 18 amino acids. J lost 0 bases, V lost 4 bases, and 13 bases had no gene match. The chain links TRBV5-1 to TRBJ1-3, with 7 bases matching TRBD1. The source is a man aged 55 to 70 in good health and CMV-seropositive. The sequenced sample was PBMCs. For the CDR3, the DNA is TGCGCCAGCAGCCCACAGCCCGGGACAGTCCACTCTGGAAACACCATATATTTT. Residues: CASSPQPGTVHSGNTIYF. The complete variable domain, with remaining parts taken from reference TRBV5-1 and TRBJ1-3, reads KAGVTQTPRYLIKTRGQQVTLSCSPISGHRSVSWYQQTPGQGLQFLFEYFSETQRNKGNFPGRFSGRQFSNSRSEMNVSTLELGDSALYLCASSPQPGTVHSGNTIYFGEGSWLTVV.